The clone carrying this T cell receptor beta chain is a singleton in its sample. What it binds is unknown. Method: immunoSEQ multiplex PCR; TCRdb's copy keeps in-frame clones and lacks some. The table has roughly 34,000 clones, around 92% seen once; the top ten hold around 7.7%. The data were obtained in a study of T cells in tuberculosis. General study findings and limits: Active tuberculosis cases were adults; controls were adolescents. Active tuberculosis patients had shorter CDR3-alpha; the beta difference was nonsignificant.

CDR1 and CDR2 (germline): MDHEN, SYDVKM. The CDR3 totals 14 residues. Trimming stripped 3 bases from V and 9 bases from J, with 15 bases between. The sequenced sample was PBMCs. The origin of this receptor is a donor between 10 and 29 years old with latent tuberculosis or without tuberculosis infection. Some clones in this sample may be carry-over from other donors' samples. The V call is TRBV28, the J call TRBJ1-5; D call uncertain. The CDR3 DNA reads TGTGCCAGCAGTTTCCGGCAGGCCTCTCGGCCCCAGCATTTT. Protein product: CASSFRQASRPQHF. Supplemented by reference TRBV28 and TRBJ1-5, the full variable domain reads DVKVTQSSRYLVKRTGEKVFLECVQDMDHENMFWYRQDPGLGLRLIYFSYDVKMKEKGDIPEGYSVSREKKERFSLILESASTNQTSMYLCASSFRQASRPQHFGDGTRLSIL.